This is a list of T cell receptor beta chains from one sample in a study of glioma-infiltrating T cells after dendritic cell vaccination. Measured with immunoSEQ multiplex PCR; TCRdb has only the in-frame clones, and not every one. The top ten hold approximately 5.9% of the sample, which has about 96,000 clones, approximately 81% seen once. Here the sequenced sample was blood, taken before dendritic cell vaccination. The receptors stem from a human donor with glioblastoma. The CDR3 runs from the conserved cysteine through the conserved F or W. The D gene is left open where the match is weak. Clone size, where shown, is once, few, many, or a class for clones that have expanded.

v_gene	abundance	j_gene	d_gene	CDR3nt	CDR3aa
TRBV23-1	NA	TRBJ2-7	NA	TGCGCCAGCATCCAAGGGAGTTATCCAGGCGGCGAGCAGTACTTC	CASIQGSYPGGEQYF
TRBV7-9	few	TRBJ2-7	NA	TGTGCCAGCAGCTTGGAGGGTGCTACCTACGAGCAGTACTTC	CASSLEGATYEQYF
TRBV28	NA	TRBJ2-3	NA	TGTGCCAGCAGGGATAGCGTGCTCCTCACAGATACGCAGTATTTT	CASRDSVLLTDTQYF
TRBV19	NA	TRBJ2-2	TRBD2	TGTGCCAGTAGTAGGGGACTAGCGAGGGAGCTGTTTTTT	CASSRGLARELFF
TRBV6-1	once	TRBJ1-5	TRBD1	TGTGCCAGCAGTGAAGATGAGGGGGACAGGGGGCATCAGCCCCAGCATTTT	CASSEDEGDRGHQPQHF
TRBV28	NA	TRBJ2-7	TRBD2	TGTGCCAGCAGGGGAGCGGGAGTCGAGCAGTACTTC	CASRGAGVEQYF
TRBV6-1	NA	TRBJ2-5	TRBD2	TGTGCCAGCAGTGGACTAGCGGGGGGAATTCAAGGGACCCAGTACTTC	CASSGLAGGIQGTQYF
TRBV29-1	NA	TRBJ1-2	NA	TGCAGCGGACCTATCGGGGGGCGCAACTATGGCTACACCTTC	CSGPIGGRNYGYTF
TRBV13	NA	TRBJ1-2	TRBD1	TGTGCCAGCAGCTTCGGACAGGGGGGTTACGGCTACACCTTC	CASSFGQGGYGYTF
TRBV5-1	NA	TRBJ1-1	TRBD1	TGCGCCAGCAGCTTGGTACAGGGGGAGACTGAAGCTTTCTTT	CASSLVQGETEAFF
TRBV29-1	once	TRBJ2-3	TRBD1	TGCAGCGGTGGACAGGGGACAGATACGCAGTATTTT	CSGGQGTDTQYF
TRBV7-8	NA	TRBJ2-7	NA	TGTGCCAGCAGCTTAGGATCCACCAGGGGAATGGAGCAGTACTTC	CASSLGSTRGMEQYF
TRBV19	NA	TRBJ1-1	NA	TGTGCCAGTACCAGCGGGGTCTTCACTGAAGCTTTCTTT	CASTSGVFTEAFF
TRBV9	once	TRBJ1-1	TRBD1	TGTGCCAGCAGCCGCGGACAGGGGGCAGCTTTCTTT	CASSRGQGAAFF
TRBV6-1	NA	TRBJ2-2	NA	TGTGCCAGCAGTGTCCTCCAACAGGTCATCGCCGGGGAGCTGTTTTTT	CASSVLQQVIAGELFF
TRBV11-2	NA	TRBJ1-2	NA	TGTGCCAGCAGCTTGGAGGGATTTGGCTACACCTTC	CASSLEGFGYTF
TRBV5-8	NA	TRBJ2-7	NA	TGTGCCAGCAGCTGGGGTCGGGGCGAGCAGTACTTC	CASSWGRGEQYF
TRBV29-1	once	TRBJ2-3	TRBD2	TGCAGCGTCCTACAGCGGGAGGGAATCACAGATACGCAGTATTTT	CSVLQREGITDTQYF
TRBV9	NA	TRBJ2-2	TRBD2	TGTGCCAGCAGCGGCACTAGCGGGTTGCCCGGGGAGCTGTTTTTT	CASSGTSGLPGELFF
TRBV29-1	NA	TRBJ2-5	TRBD1	TGCAGCCTAAGGACAGGGAAACAAGAGACCCAGTACTTC	CSLRTGKQETQYF
TRBV30	NA	TRBJ2-3	TRBD2	TGTGCCTGGAATTTGGGACTAGGGCTCACAGATACGCAGTATTTT	CAWNLGLGLTDTQYF
TRBV5-1	NA	TRBJ2-5	TRBD1	TGCGCCAGCCGCTCGAGCTTATCCAGGGGGAAGCTGGAGACCCAGTACTTC	CASRSSLSRGKLETQYF
TRBV11-2	NA	TRBJ1-3	NA	TGTGCCAGCAGCCCAGTTGGAAACACCATATATTTT	CASSPVGNTIYF
TRBV19	NA	TRBJ2-3	NA	TGTGCCAGCAAACTAGCAGCTAGCACAGATACGCAGTATTTT	CASKLAASTDTQYF
TRBV19	NA	TRBJ2-7	TRBD1	TGTGCCAGTAGTACCCGTTCGGGACAGATCTACGAGCAGTACTTC	CASSTRSGQIYEQYF
TRBV5-4	NA	TRBJ2-5	TRBD1	TGTGCCAGCAGCTTGGGACAGGGGAGGCAAGAGACCCAGTACTTC	CASSLGQGRQETQYF
TRBV6-4	NA	TRBJ1-5	TRBD1	TGTGCCAGCAGTCTGACAGGGACTCTGAATCAGCCCCAGCATTTT	CASSLTGTLNQPQHF
TRBV4-1	NA	TRBJ1-5	TRBD1	TGCGCCAGCAGCCAAGTAGCCGGACAGGGAAATCAGCCCCAGCATTTT	CASSQVAGQGNQPQHF
TRBV11-2	NA	TRBJ1-6	TRBD1	TGTGCCAGCAGCCCCGGGGACAGGGCGAGTTCACCCCTCCACTTT	CASSPGDRASSPLHF
TRBV5-1	NA	TRBJ2-2	NA	TGCGCCAGCAGCTTGGAAGGGGATACCGGGGAGCTGTTTTTT	CASSLEGDTGELFF
TRBV28	NA	TRBJ1-2	NA	TGTGCCAGCAGCCCTGGGGGGGGCAGGGATGGCTACACCTTC	CASSPGGGRDGYTF
TRBV13	few	TRBJ1-5	NA	TGTGCCAGCAGCGTAGAAGGGGGTTTACAGCCCCAGCATTTT	CASSVEGGLQPQHF
TRBV19	NA	TRBJ2-1	TRBD2	TGTGCCAGTAGTATAGCGCTAGCGGGAGGGCACAATGAGCAGTTCTTC	CASSIALAGGHNEQFF
TRBV7-2	once	TRBJ2-7	NA	TGTGCCAGCAGCTTAGTAGGTGGTCACTACTACGAGCAGTACTTC	CASSLVGGHYYEQYF
TRBV30	NA	TRBJ2-3	TRBD2	TGTGCCGGGACTAGCATAGTAATAGATACGCAGTATTTT	CAGTSIVIDTQYF
TRBV6-1	NA	TRBJ1-1	NA	TGTGCCAGCAGTCCTCTGACAGCGAAGGACACTGAAGCTTTCTTT	CASSPLTAKDTEAFF
TRBV9	NA	TRBJ1-6	NA	TGTGCCAGCAGCGTAGGGGGGGGCTATAATTCACCCCTCCACTTT	CASSVGGGYNSPLHF
TRBV7-2	NA	TRBJ2-5	TRBD2	TGTGCCAGCAGCCAGGGACTAGCGGGGGGGAGAGTTCAAGAGACCCAGTACTTC	CASSQGLAGGRVQETQYF
TRBV6-5	once	TRBJ2-7	NA	TGTGCCAGCAGTCGGGACGGGAGCTCCTACGAGCAGTACTTC	CASSRDGSSYEQYF
TRBV18	NA	TRBJ2-7	TRBD1	TGTGCCAGCTCACCTTTCTCGACAGGGAATTCCTACGAGCAGTACTTC	CASSPFSTGNSYEQYF
TRBV6-5	NA	TRBJ2-7	NA	TGTGCCAGCAGTGAACAGGGTTACGAGCAGTACTTC	CASSEQGYEQYF
TRBV30	NA	TRBJ2-7	NA	TGTGCCTGGTCGCGGGTGGACGAGCAGTACTTC	CAWSRVDEQYF
TRBV2	NA	TRBJ2-7	NA	TGTGCCAGCAGCCACGCTGGAGGTTACACCTACGAGCAGTACTTC	CASSHAGGYTYEQYF
TRBV5-4	once	TRBJ2-1	TRBD1	TGTGCCAGCAGTCGGGACAGGGAGATCTACAATGAGCAGTTCTTC	CASSRDREIYNEQFF
TRBV28	NA	TRBJ2-1	TRBD2	TGTGCCAGCAGTTTGGTCCCTAGCGGGAGGAATGAGCAGTTCTTC	CASSLVPSGRNEQFF
TRBV6-4	few	TRBJ2-2	NA	TGTGCCAGCAGTGAACAGGTTAACACCGGGGAGCTGTTTTTT	CASSEQVNTGELFF
TRBV9	NA	TRBJ1-3	NA	TGTGCCAGCAGCGTAGCAGGTTCTGGCAGCTCTGGAAACACCATATATTTT	CASSVAGSGSSGNTIYF
TRBV15	NA	TRBJ1-2	TRBD1	TGTGCCACCAGCAGAGACATTTACCGGGACAGGAATAACTATGGCTACACCTTC	CATSRDIYRDRNNYGYTF
TRBV18	NA	TRBJ1-4	NA	TGTGCCAGCTCACTCATAAGTCGCAACACCCTTGCAACTAATGAAAAACTGTTTTTT	CASSLISRNTLATNEKLFF
TRBV7-9	NA	TRBJ2-3	TRBD2	TGTGCCAGCACTCTAGCGGGATCAGATACGCAGTATTTT	CASTLAGSDTQYF
TRBV30	NA	TRBJ1-1	NA	TGTGCCTGGAGTGTACATCGGAGGAACACTGAAGCTTTCTTT	CAWSVHRRNTEAFF
TRBV20-1	NA	TRBJ2-5	NA	TGCAGTGCCCCGGCCGGGGAGACCCAGTACTTC	CSAPAGETQYF
TRBV5-1	NA	TRBJ1-1	TRBD1	TGCGCCAGCAGCTACAGGGGACACACTGAAGCTTTCTTT	CASSYRGHTEAFF
TRBV7-9	NA	TRBJ2-3	NA	TGTGCCAGCAGCTTACAGGTACTCACAGATACGCAGTATTTT	CASSLQVLTDTQYF
TRBV29-1	NA	TRBJ2-7	TRBD1	TGCAGCGTTGTTAGGGACAGCCTCTCCTACGAGCAGTACTTC	CSVVRDSLSYEQYF
TRBV6-1	few	TRBJ2-1	TRBD2	TGTGCCAGCAGGGGGAGAAGCGGGGGGTACAATGAGCAGTTCTTC	CASRGRSGGYNEQFF
TRBV5-1	many	TRBJ1-1	NA	TGCGCCACCTCATGGACAGAGGACACTGAAGCTTTCTTT	CATSWTEDTEAFF
TRBV5-1	NA	TRBJ2-2	TRBD2	TGCGCCAGCACTCGGGGACTCCCGGGAGGCGGGGAGCTGTTTTTT	CASTRGLPGGGELFF
TRBV7-2	once	TRBJ2-1	TRBD2	TGTGCCAGCAGCTCCGCGGGAGTCCAGTACAATGAGCAGTTCTTC	CASSSAGVQYNEQFF